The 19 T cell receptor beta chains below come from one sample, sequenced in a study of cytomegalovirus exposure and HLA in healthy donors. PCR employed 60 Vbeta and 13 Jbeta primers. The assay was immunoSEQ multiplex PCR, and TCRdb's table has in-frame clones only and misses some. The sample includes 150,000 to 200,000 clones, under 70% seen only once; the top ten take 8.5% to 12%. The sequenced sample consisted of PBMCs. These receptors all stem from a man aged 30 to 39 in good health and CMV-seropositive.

The CDR3: CASSITGLAYEQYF. The CDR3 DNA is TGTGCCAGTAGTATTACAGGGCTTGCCTACGAGCAGTACTTC. The chain has TRBV19 and TRBJ2-7; possible D gene TRBD1, 6 bases. Trimming removed 3 bases from V and 2 bases from J, with 11 bases in between. Per the germline V gene, CDR1 is LNHDA and CDR2 is SQIVND (reference sequence). The CDR3 loop spans 14 amino acids.

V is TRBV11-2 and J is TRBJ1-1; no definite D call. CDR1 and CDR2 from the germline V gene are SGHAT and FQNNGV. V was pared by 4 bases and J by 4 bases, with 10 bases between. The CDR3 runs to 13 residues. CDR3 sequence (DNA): TGTGCCAGCAGCTCAGGATTTTCCACTGAAGCTTTCTTT. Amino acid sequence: CASSSGFSTEAFF.

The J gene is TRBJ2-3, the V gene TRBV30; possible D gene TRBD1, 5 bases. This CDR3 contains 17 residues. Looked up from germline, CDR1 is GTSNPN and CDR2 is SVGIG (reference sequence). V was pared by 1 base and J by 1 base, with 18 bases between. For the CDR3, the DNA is TGTGCCTGGAGTGCCCCGTTAGGGGAAGTCGGCACAGATACGCAGTATTTT. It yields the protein CAWSAPLGEVGTDTQYF.

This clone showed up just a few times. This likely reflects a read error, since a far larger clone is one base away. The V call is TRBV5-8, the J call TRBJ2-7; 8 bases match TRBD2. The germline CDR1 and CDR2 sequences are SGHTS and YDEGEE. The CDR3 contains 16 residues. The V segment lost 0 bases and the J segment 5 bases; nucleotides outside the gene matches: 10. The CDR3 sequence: CASSLDGQAGADEQYF. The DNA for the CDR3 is TGTGCCAGCAGCTTGGATGGTCAAGCGGGAGCTGACGAGCAGTACTTC.

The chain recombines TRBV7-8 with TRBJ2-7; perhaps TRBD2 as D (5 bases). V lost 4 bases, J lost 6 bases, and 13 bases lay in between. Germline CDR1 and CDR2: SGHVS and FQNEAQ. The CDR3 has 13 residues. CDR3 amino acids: CASSSITSGEQYF. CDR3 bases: TGTGCCAGCAGCTCGATAACTAGTGGCGAGCAGTACTTC.

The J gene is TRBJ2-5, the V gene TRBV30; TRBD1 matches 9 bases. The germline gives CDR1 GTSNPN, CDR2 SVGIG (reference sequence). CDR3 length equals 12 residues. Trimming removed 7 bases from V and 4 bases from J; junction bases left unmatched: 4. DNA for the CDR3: TGTGCCTCTACAGGGGGCCTAGAGACCCAGTACTTC. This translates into CASTGGLETQYF.

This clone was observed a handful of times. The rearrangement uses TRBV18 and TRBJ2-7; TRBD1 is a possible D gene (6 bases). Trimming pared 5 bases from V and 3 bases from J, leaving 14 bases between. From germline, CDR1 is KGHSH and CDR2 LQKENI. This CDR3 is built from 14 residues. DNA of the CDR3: TGTGCCAGCTCAAGCCGGGACAAATACTACGAGCAGTACTTC. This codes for CASSSRDKYYEQYF. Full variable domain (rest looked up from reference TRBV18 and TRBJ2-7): NAGVMQNPRHLVRRRGQEARLRCSPMKGHSHVYWYRQLPEEGLKFMVYLQKENIIDESGMPKERFSAEFPKEGPSILRIQQVVRGDSAAYFCASSSRDKYYEQYFGPGTRLTVT.

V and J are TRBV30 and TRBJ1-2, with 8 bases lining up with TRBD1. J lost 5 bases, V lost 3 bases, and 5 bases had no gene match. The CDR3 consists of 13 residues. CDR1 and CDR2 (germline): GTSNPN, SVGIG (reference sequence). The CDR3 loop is CAWSLGTGYGYTF. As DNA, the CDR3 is TGTGCCTGGAGCCTCGGGACAGGTTATGGCTACACCTTC.

Here the CDR3 DNA reads TGTGCCAGCACTATAGCGGGAAAAGGCTACGAGCAGTACTTC. This translates into CASTIAGKGYEQYF. This sequence joins TRBV28 and TRBJ2-7; 8 nucleotides line up with TRBD2. The V segment lost 7 bases and the J segment 3 bases; nucleotides outside the gene matches: 8. The CDR3 has 14 amino acids. Germline V CDR1 and CDR2: MDHEN, SYDVKM.

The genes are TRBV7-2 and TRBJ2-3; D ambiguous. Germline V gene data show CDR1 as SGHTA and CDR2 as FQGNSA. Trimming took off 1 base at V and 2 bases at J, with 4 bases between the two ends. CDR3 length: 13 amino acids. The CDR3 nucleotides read TGTGCCAGCAGCTTAGACTACACAGATACGCAGTATTTT. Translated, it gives CASSLDYTDTQYF.

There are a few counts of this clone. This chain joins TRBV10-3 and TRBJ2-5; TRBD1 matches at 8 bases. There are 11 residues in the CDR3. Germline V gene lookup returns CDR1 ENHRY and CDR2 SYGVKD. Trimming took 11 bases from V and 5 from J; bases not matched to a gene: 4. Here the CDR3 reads CAVQGDETQYF. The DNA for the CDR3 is TGTGCCGTACAGGGGGACGAGACCCAGTACTTC.

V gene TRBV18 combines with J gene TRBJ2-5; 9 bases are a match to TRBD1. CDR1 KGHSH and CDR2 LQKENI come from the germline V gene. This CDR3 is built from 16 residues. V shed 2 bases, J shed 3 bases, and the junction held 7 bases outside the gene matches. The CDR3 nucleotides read TGTGCCAGCTCACCAAACCTCCGGGACAGGGAAGAGACCCAGTACTTC. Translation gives CASSPNLRDREETQYF.

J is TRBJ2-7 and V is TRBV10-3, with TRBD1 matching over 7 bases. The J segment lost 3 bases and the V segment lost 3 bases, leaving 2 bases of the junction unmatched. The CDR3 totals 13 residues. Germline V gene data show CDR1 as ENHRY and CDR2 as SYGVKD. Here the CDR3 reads CAISEGTDYEQYF. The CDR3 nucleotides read TGTGCCATCAGTGAAGGGACAGACTACGAGCAGTACTTC.

The CDR3 nucleotides read TGTGCCAGCAGTCAGGGTAATAGCAATCAGCCCCAGCATTTT. It encodes CASSQGNSNQPQHF. V usage is TRBV2 and J usage is TRBJ1-5, with D maybe TRBD1 (5 bases). Germline lookup yields CDR1 SNHLY and CDR2 FYNNEI. The CDR3 is 14 residues long. V dropped 5 bases and J dropped 0 bases, with 8 bases sitting between them. The full variable domain, with the rest looked up from reference TRBV2 and TRBJ1-5, is EPEVTQTPSHQVTQMGQEVILRCVPISNHLYFYWYRQILGQKVEFLVSFYNNEISEKSEIFDDQFSVERPDGSNFTLKIRSTKLEDSAMYFCASSQGNSNQPQHFGDGTRLSIL.

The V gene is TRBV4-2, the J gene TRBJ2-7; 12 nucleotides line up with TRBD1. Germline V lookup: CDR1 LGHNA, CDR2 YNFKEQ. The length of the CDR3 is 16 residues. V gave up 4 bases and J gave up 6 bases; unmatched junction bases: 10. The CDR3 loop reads CASSRILPGQGAEQYF. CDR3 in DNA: TGTGCCAGCAGCCGGATTTTACCGGGACAGGGGGCCGAGCAGTACTTC.

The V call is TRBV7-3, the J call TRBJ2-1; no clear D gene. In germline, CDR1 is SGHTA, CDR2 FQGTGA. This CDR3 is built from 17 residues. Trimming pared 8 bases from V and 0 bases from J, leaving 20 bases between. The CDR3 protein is CASGMPAFRSSYNEQFF. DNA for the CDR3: TGTGCCAGCGGAATGCCGGCCTTCCGGAGCTCCTACAATGAGCAGTTCTTC.

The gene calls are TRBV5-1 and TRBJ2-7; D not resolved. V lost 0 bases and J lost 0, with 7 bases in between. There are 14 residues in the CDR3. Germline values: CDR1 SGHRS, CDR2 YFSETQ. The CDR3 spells CASSLDRSSYEQYF. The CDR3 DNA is TGCGCCAGCAGCTTGGACAGAAGCTCCTACGAGCAGTACTTC.

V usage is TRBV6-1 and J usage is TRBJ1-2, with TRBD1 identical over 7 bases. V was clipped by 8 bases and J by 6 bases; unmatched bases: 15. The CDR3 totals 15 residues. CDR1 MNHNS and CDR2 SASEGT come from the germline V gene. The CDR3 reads CASALDRAVFNGYTF. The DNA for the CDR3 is TGTGCCAGCGCACTCGACAGGGCGGTTTTCAATGGCTACACCTTC.

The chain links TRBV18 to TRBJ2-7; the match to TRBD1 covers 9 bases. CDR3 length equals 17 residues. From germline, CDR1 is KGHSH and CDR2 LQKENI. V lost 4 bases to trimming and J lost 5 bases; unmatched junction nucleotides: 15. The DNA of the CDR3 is TGTGCCAGCTCACTGAACCCCCCCGGGACAGGGATCCACGAGCAGTACTTC. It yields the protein CASSLNPPGTGIHEQYF. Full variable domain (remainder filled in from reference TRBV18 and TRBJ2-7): NAGVMQNPRHLVRRRGQEARLRCSPMKGHSHVYWYRQLPEEGLKFMVYLQKENIIDESGMPKERFSAEFPKEGPSILRIQQVVRGDSAAYFCASSLNPPGTGIHEQYFGPGTRLTVT.